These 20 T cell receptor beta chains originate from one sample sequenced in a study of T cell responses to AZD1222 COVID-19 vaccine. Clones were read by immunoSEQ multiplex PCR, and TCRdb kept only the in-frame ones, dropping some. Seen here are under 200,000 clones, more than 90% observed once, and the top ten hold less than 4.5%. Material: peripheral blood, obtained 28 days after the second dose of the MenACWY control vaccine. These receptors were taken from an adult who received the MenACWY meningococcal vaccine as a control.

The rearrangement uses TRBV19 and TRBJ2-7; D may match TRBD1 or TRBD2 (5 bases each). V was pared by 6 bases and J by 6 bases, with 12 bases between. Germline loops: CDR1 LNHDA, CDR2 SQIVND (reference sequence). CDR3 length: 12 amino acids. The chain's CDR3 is CASSRQGAEQYF. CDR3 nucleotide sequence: TGTGCCAGTAGCAGGCAGGGAGCCGAGCAGTACTTC.

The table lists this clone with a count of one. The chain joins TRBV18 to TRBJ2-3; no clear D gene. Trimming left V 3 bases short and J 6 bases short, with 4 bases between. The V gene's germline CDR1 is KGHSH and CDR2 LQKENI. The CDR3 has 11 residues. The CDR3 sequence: CASSPVDTQYF. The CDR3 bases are TGTGCCAGCTCACCCGTGGATACGCAGTATTTT.

The CDR3 DNA reads TGCGCCAGCAGCCCAATGGCTGAAGGATCTAGCGGGAAAATTTACAATGAGCAGTTCTTC. Translating it yields CASSPMAEGSSGKIYNEQFF. The chain combines TRBV5-1 with TRBJ2-1; 9 positions agree with TRBD2. The CDR3 sequence is 20 residues long. From germline, CDR1 is SGHRS and CDR2 YFSETQ. Trimming took 4 bases from V and 4 from J; bases not matched to a gene: 21.

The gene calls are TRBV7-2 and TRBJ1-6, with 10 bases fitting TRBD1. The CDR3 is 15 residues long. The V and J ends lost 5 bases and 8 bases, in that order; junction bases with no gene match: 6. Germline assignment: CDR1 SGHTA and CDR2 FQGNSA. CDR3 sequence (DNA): TGTGCCAGCAGCCCAACAGACAGGGGGCATTCACCCCTCCACTTT. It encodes CASSPTDRGHSPLHF.

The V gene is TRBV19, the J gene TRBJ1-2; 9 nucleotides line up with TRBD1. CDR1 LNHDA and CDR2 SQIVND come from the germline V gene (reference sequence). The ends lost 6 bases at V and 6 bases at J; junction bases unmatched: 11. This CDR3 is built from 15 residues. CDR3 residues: CASSVQLQGADGYTF. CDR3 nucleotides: TGTGCCAGTAGCGTCCAGCTACAGGGGGCCGATGGCTACACCTTC.

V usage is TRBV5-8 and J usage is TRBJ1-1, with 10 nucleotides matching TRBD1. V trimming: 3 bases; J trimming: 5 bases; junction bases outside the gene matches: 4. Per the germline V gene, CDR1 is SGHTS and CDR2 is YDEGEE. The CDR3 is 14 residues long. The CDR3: CASSSGQGRTEAFF. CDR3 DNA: TGTGCCAGCAGCTCGGGACAGGGGCGGACTGAAGCTTTCTTT.

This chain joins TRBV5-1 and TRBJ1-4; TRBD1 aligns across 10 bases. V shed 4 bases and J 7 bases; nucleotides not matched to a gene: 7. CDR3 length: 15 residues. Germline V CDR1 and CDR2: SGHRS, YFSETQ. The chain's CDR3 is CASSPTGTGVEKLFF. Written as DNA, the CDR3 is TGCGCCAGCAGCCCTACCGGGACAGGGGTTGAAAAACTGTTTTTT. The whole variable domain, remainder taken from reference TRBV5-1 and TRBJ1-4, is KAGVTQTPRYLIKTRGQQVTLSCSPISGHRSVSWYQQTPGQGLQFLFEYFSETQRNKGNFPGRFSGRQFSNSRSEMNVSTLELGDSALYLCASSPTGTGVEKLFFGSGTQLSVL.

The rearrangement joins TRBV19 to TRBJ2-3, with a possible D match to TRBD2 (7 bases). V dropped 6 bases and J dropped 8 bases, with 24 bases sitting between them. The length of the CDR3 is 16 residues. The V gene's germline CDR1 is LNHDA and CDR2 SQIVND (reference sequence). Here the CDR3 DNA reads TGTGCCAGTAGCGGGGGGCAGGGGAGGTTTGCGGGTACGCAGTATTTT. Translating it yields CASSGGQGRFAGTQYF.

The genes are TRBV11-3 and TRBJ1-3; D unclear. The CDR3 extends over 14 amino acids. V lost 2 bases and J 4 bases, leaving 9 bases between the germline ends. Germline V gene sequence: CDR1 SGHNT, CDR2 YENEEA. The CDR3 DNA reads TGTGCCAGCAGCTTAACCCGTTTCGGAAACACCATATATTTT. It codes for CASSLTRFGNTIYF.

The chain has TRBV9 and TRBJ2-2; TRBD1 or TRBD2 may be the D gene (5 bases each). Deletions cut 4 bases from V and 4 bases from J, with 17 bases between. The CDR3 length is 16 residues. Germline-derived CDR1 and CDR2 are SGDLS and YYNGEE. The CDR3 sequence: CASSSHPGAGTGELFF. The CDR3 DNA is TGTGCCAGCAGCTCACACCCCGGGGCCGGCACCGGGGAGCTGTTTTTT.

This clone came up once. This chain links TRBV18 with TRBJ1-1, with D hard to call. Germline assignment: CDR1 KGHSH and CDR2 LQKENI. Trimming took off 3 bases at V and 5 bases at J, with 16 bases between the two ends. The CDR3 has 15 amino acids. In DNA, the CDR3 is TGTGCCAGCTCACCTGCGACGGGCAGGAGGACTGAAGCTTTCTTT. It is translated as CASSPATGRRTEAFF.

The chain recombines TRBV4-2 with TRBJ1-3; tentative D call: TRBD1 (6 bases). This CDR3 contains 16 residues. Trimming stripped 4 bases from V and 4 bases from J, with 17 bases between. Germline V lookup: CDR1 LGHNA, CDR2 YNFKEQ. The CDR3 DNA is TGTGCCAGCAGCCTAATAGGGGGGGGTGTCGGAAACACCATATATTTT. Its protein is CASSLIGGGVGNTIYF.

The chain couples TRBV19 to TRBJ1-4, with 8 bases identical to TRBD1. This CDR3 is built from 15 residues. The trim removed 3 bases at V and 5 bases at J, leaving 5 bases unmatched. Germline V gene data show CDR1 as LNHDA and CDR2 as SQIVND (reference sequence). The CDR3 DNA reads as TGTGCCAGTAGTATGGTGGGGACAGGAAATGAAAAACTGTTTTTT. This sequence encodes CASSMVGTGNEKLFF.

CDR3 residues: CASSLTAGPSSPLHF. CDR3 in DNA: TGTGCCAGCAGCTTGACGGCAGGCCCCAGTTCACCCCTCCACTTT. This chain links TRBV5-5 with TRBJ1-6; D gene unclear. Germline V CDR1 and CDR2: SGHKS, YYEKEE (reference sequence). The CDR3 consists of 15 residues. The V and J ends lost 1 base and 9 bases respectively, with 14 bases between them.

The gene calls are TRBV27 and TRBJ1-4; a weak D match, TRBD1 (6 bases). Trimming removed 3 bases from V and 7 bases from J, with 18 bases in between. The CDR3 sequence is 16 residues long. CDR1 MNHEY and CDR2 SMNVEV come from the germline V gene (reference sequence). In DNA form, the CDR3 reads TGTGCCAGCAGTTTCCCCATGGGGGGCGGAGGTGAAAAACTGTTTTTT. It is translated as CASSFPMGGGGEKLFF.

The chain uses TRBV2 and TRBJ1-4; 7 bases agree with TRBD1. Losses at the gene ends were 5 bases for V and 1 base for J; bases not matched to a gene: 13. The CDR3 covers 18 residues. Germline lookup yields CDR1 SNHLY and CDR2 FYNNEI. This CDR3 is CASSFAVHQGGTNEKLFF. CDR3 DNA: TGTGCCAGCAGTTTCGCCGTCCACCAGGGGGGAACTAATGAAAAACTGTTTTTT.

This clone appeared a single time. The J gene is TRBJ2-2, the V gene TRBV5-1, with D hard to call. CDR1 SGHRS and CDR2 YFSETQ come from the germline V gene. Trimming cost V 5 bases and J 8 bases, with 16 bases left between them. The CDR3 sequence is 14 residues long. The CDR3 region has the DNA TGCGCCAGCAGGCTGGAGAGAGGATCGGGGGAGCTGTTTTTT. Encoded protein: CASRLERGSGELFF.

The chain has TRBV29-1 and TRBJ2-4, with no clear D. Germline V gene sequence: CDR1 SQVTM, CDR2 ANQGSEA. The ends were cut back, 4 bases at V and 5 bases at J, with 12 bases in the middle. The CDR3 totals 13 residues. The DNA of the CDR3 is TGCAGCGTTGCTTCGGACCGACAAAACATTCAGTACTTC. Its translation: CSVASDRQNIQYF.

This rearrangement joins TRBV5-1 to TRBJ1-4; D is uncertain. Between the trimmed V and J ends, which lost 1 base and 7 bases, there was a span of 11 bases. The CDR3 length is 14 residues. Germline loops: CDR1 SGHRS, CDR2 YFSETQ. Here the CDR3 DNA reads TGCGCCAGCAGCTTGACGGATCACAGTGAAAAACTGTTTTTT. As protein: CASSLTDHSEKLFF.

CDR3 DNA: TGTGCCAGCAGCAATGGACGGCTATCTGGAAACACCATATATTTT. Protein product: CASSNGRLSGNTIYF. The V and J genes are TRBV5-8 and TRBJ1-3, with D unresolved. The V and J ends lost 4 bases and 1 base respectively, with 12 bases between them. CDR3 length: 15 residues. Germline-derived CDR1 and CDR2 are SGHTS and YDEGEE.